The rows below give T cell receptor beta chains drawn from one sample of a study of T cell changes during pregnancy in multiple sclerosis. Sequencing was performed with immunoSEQ multiplex PCR; in TCRdb, only in-frame clones are kept and a portion is missing. The table records about 46,000 clones, approximately 90% of them present only once. This specimen was CD8+ T cells from peripheral blood mononuclear cells, taken in the second trimester of pregnancy. The receptors were sampled from a female donor with multiple sclerosis, enrolled in a pregnancy study. The CDR3 runs from the conserved cysteine through the conserved F or W. The D gene is left open where the match is weak. Clone size is stated in some rows and not others, as once, few, many or a class when expanded.

v_call	j_call	cdr3_length	clone_size	d_call	cdr3_aa	cdr3_nt
TRBV7-3	TRBJ2-1	13	NA	TRBD1	CASSSTGSGEQFF	TGTGCCAGCAGCTCGACAGGGAGCGGTGAGCAGTTCTTC
TRBV5-6	TRBJ2-3	14	NA	NA	CASSLEFLDLEQYF	TGTGCCAGCAGCTTGGAGTTCCTGGACTTGGAGCAGTATTTT
TRBV9	TRBJ1-1	14	NA	NA	CASLPAGAHTEAFF	TGTGCCAGCCTTCCGGCAGGGGCCCACACTGAAGCTTTCTTT
TRBV6-6	TRBJ2-5	13	once	NA	CASSFSVAETQYF	TGTGCCAGCAGTTTTAGCGTTGCGGAGACCCAGTACTTC
TRBV2	TRBJ1-2	15	NA	NA	CASRHGQAADYGYTF	TGTGCCAGCAGACACGGTCAGGCCGCCGACTATGGCTACACCTTC
TRBV7-2	TRBJ1-5	14	NA	NA	CASGATGLGQPQHF	TGTGCCAGCGGCGCAACAGGGTTAGGTCAGCCCCAGCATTTT
TRBV9	TRBJ2-3	14	NA	NA	CASSPRGLGDTQYF	TGTGCCAGCAGCCCGCGGGGGCTGGGGGATACGCAGTATTTT
TRBV15	TRBJ1-5	15	NA	NA	CATNSYRISNQPQHF	TGTGCCACCAACAGTTACAGGATCAGCAATCAGCCCCAGCATTTT
TRBV5-4	TRBJ1-6	17	NA	NA	CASSADWRRVYNSPLHF	TGTGCCAGCAGCGCGGATTGGAGGAGGGTTTATAATTCACCCCTCCACTTT
TRBV27	TRBJ2-5	13	NA	NA	CASSLFGGETQYF	TGTGCCAGCAGTTTATTTGGGGGGGAGACCCAGTACTTC
TRBV29-1	TRBJ2-1	13	NA	NA	CSVGEGPGNEQFF	TGCAGCGTTGGAGAAGGTCCGGGGAATGAGCAGTTCTTC
TRBV6-4	TRBJ2-1	15	medium-sized	TRBD2	CASSDSGGASNEQFF	TGTGCCAGCAGTGACAGCGGGGGGGCAAGCAATGAGCAGTTCTTC
TRBV7-7	TRBJ2-5	16	NA	TRBD2	CASSPTSGTLQETQYF	TGTGCTAGCAGCCCGACTAGCGGTACTCTCCAAGAGACCCAGTACTTC
TRBV13	TRBJ2-7	13	NA	NA	CASSQAIYYEQYF	TGTGCCAGCAGCCAGGCGATCTACTACGAGCAGTACTTC
TRBV5-8	TRBJ1-4	11	NA	NA	CASSFREKLFF	TGTGCCAGCAGCTTTCGGGAAAAACTGTTTTTT
TRBV4-3	TRBJ2-7	17	once	NA	CASSQDSRTGSDYEQYF	TGCGCCAGCAGCCAAGATAGCCGCACAGGGTCAGACTACGAGCAGTACTTC
TRBV7-3	TRBJ2-1	17	NA	NA	CASSLRGGPSSYNEQFF	TGTGCCAGCAGCTTAAGGGGGGGCCCGAGCTCCTACAATGAGCAGTTCTTC
TRBV9	TRBJ1-5	14	NA	NA	CASSVGRGNQPQHF	TGTGCCAGCAGCGTAGGCAGGGGAAATCAGCCCCAGCATTTT
TRBV9	TRBJ2-7	13	NA	NA	CASSVASGVEQYF	TGTGCCAGCAGCGTAGCATCAGGGGTCGAGCAGTACTTC
TRBV11-2	TRBJ1-5	15	NA	TRBD1	CASSLAGTGNQPQHF	TGTGCCAGCAGCTTAGCCGGGACAGGGAATCAGCCCCAGCATTTT
TRBV9	TRBJ1-1	14	once	NA	CASSVLTGITEAFF	TGTGCCAGCAGCGTACTCACGGGGATCACTGAAGCTTTCTTT
TRBV5-5	TRBJ2-7	12	once	NA	CASSRDNREQYF	TGTGCCAGCAGCCGGGACAACCGCGAGCAGTACTTC
TRBV25-1	TRBJ1-3	12	NA	NA	CASTPGGNTIYF	TGTGCCAGCACTCCAGGTGGAAACACCATATATTTT
TRBV6-1	TRBJ1-1	15	NA	NA	CASSEFAGLSTEAFF	TGTGCCAGCAGTGAATTCGCAGGGCTGAGCACTGAAGCTTTCTTT
TRBV6-5	TRBJ1-1	14	NA	TRBD1	CASSYSTGADLAFF	TGTGCCAGCAGTTACTCGACAGGGGCGGACCTCGCTTTCTTT
TRBV15	TRBJ1-4	16	few	TRBD1	CATSRETGGGYEKLFF	TGTGCCACCAGCAGAGAGACAGGGGGCGGTTATGAAAAACTGTTTTTT
TRBV7-3	TRBJ2-2	15	NA	TRBD2	CASSSGLDLSGELFF	TGTGCCAGCAGCTCGGGACTAGATCTCTCCGGGGAGCTGTTTTTT
TRBV4-3	TRBJ2-7	14	NA	NA	CASSPEEGANEQYF	TGCGCCAGCAGCCCTGAGGAGGGGGCCAACGAGCAGTACTTC
TRBV5-1	TRBJ2-7	14	NA	TRBD1	CASSLRQGVYEQYF	TGCGCCAGCAGCTTGAGACAGGGGGTCTACGAGCAGTACTTC
TRBV6-5	TRBJ1-2	15	once	NA	CASSYPGGAIYGYTF	TGTGCCAGCAGTTACCCGGGGGGGGCTATATATGGCTACACCTTC
TRBV2	TRBJ2-1	14	NA	NA	CATLRTEGVTEQFF	TGTGCCACCCTCCGGACAGAGGGGGTCACTGAGCAGTTCTTC
TRBV25-1	TRBJ2-3	17	NA	TRBD2	CASSEGIAGGLTDTQYF	TGTGCCAGCAGTGAAGGGATAGCGGGGGGACTCACAGATACGCAGTATTTT
TRBV7-2	TRBJ1-1	13	NA	NA	CASSLGTGTEAFF	TGTGCCAGCAGCTTAGGTACAGGAACTGAAGCTTTCTTT
TRBV7-3	TRBJ2-3	13	NA	NA	CASSLLRTDTQYF	TGTGCCAGCAGCTTACTTAGAACAGATACGCAGTATTTT
TRBV7-5	TRBJ1-1	13	NA	NA	CARPPYRNTEAFF	TGTGCCAGACCCCCCTACCGCAACACTGAAGCTTTCTTT
TRBV20-1	TRBJ1-2	10	NA	NA	CSATTRGYTF	TGCAGTGCTACGACAAGAGGCTACACCTTC
TRBV6-1	TRBJ1-6	17	NA	NA	CASSVHGTAAEDSPLHF	TGTGCCAGCAGTGTCCACGGGACTGCCGCAGAGGATTCACCCCTCCACTTT
TRBV14	TRBJ2-7	17	NA	TRBD1	CASSQTRDSPRAYEQYF	TGTGCCAGCAGCCAAACCCGGGACAGCCCAAGGGCCTACGAGCAGTACTTC
TRBV11-1	TRBJ2-2	19	once	NA	CASSLAAPNRYINTGELFF	TGTGCCAGCAGCTTAGCGGCCCCGAACCGTTATATTAACACCGGGGAGCTGTTTTTT
TRBV6-6	TRBJ2-3	16	NA	TRBD2	CASSPIRAGGRDTQYF	TGTGCCAGCAGCCCCATTCGGGCGGGGGGACGAGATACGCAGTATTTT
TRBV4-3	TRBJ1-1	16	once	TRBD1	CASSQDWSGGNPEAFF	TGCGCCAGCAGCCAAGATTGGTCAGGGGGCAACCCTGAAGCTTTCTTT
TRBV27	TRBJ1-2	13	NA	TRBD1	CASSFQGAGGYTF	TGTGCCAGCAGTTTTCAGGGGGCAGGTGGCTACACCTTC
TRBV6-5	TRBJ2-1	13	NA	TRBD1	CASGGQTPNEQFF	TGTGCCAGCGGGGGACAGACGCCCAATGAGCAGTTCTTC
TRBV10-3	TRBJ2-2	11	once	NA	CASSRSGELFF	TGTGCCAGTTCGAGGTCCGGGGAGCTGTTTTTT
TRBV15	TRBJ2-6	16	NA	NA	CATSRDRSSGANVLTF	TGTGCCACCAGCAGAGACAGAAGCTCTGGGGCCAACGTCCTGACTTTC
TRBV7-8	TRBJ2-5	15	few	TRBD1	CASTHNRGEVETQYF	TGTGCCAGCACCCATAACAGGGGGGAAGTGGAGACCCAGTACTTC
TRBV6-5	TRBJ1-2	15	NA	TRBD1	CASSYPIRDRELSSF	TGTGCCAGCAGTTACCCTATCCGGGACAGGGAGTTGTCATCCTTC
TRBV27	TRBJ2-1	15	NA	NA	CASSPDGGSYNEQFF	TGTGCCAGCAGTCCAGACGGGGGCTCCTACAATGAGCAGTTCTTC
TRBV9	TRBJ2-7	15	NA	TRBD1	CASSVGGQGSYEQYF	TGTGCCAGCAGCGTAGGGGGACAGGGGTCGTACGAGCAGTACTTC
TRBV29-1	TRBJ2-7	12	NA	TRBD1	CSGGTGDYEQYF	TGCAGCGGCGGGACAGGGGACTACGAGCAGTACTTC
TRBV7-9	TRBJ1-2	13	NA	TRBD1	CASRGTGGDGYTF	TGTGCCAGCAGGGGCACAGGGGGCGACGGCTACACCTTC
TRBV7-9	TRBJ1-1	18	NA	TRBD1	CASSFLWGDRGMNTEAFF	TGTGCCAGCAGCTTTTTGTGGGGGGACAGGGGGATGAACACTGAAGCTTTCTTT
TRBV4-1	TRBJ1-5	14	NA	NA	CASSPTGSNQPQHF	TGCGCCAGCAGCCCTACAGGGAGCAATCAGCCCCAGCATTTT
TRBV9	TRBJ2-3	16	NA	NA	CASSEGLPPSTDTQYF	TGTGCCAGCAGCGAGGGACTCCCTCCTAGCACAGATACGCAGTATTTT